This T cell receptor beta chain was sequenced during a study of T cells after somatic rescue of genetic block. The assay was immunoSEQ multiplex PCR, and TCRdb's table has in-frame clones only and misses some. The sample carries around 67,000 clones, roughly 93% recorded once. Per the germline V gene, CDR1 is MNHEY and CDR2 is SMNVEV (reference sequence). The CDR3 sequence is 14 residues long. Trimming removed 5 bases from V and 9 bases from J; junction bases left unmatched: 8. Sequenced sample: peripheral blood mononuclear cells (PBMCs). This receptor was obtained from a man aged 25-45 years. The chain couples TRBV27 to TRBJ2-1, with 9 bases identical to TRBD1. The CDR3: CASSPGTGYSEQFF. As DNA, the CDR3 is TGTGCCAGCAGTCCCGGGACAGGGTATTCTGAGCAGTTCTTC.